Included here is one TCR beta chain sequence, with context. Its antigen is still unknown. The sample belongs to a study of T cell repertoires in cytomegalovirus infection. TCRdb called the reads again in MiXCR, with one record for every CDR3 protein. This sample has around 230,000 distinct CDR3 sequences; roughly 34% occur once, and the top ten carry approximately 60%. The CDR3 extends over 15 amino acids. Germline CDR1 reads MNHNY; CDR2 reads SVGAGI (reference sequence). Trimming at V came to 2 bases and at J to 5 bases, leaving 7 bases not matched to a gene. The source material was CD8+ T cells from cultured PBMCs, sampled from culture after CMV antigen stimulation. The gene calls are TRBV6-6 and TRBJ1-1; 8 bases align to TRBD1. The receptor's source is a human donor in good health (CMV status not recorded). Some clones in this sample may be carry-over from other donors' samples. The CDR3 loop is CASSYPTGEGTEAFF. CDR3 in DNA: TGTGCCAGCAGTTACCCGACAGGGGAGGGGACTGAAGCTTTCTTT.